This T cell receptor beta chain comes out of a study of blood T cell repertoires in COVID-19. About the research overall: Samples came from the United States, Italy and Spain, spanning acute and convalescent COVID-19.

Living in roughly 25 US areas, the participants were between about 18 and 100 years of age. Which cohort a participant joined came from the clinical history participants gave. This table comes from immunoSEQ multiplex PCR, and its TCRdb copy is limited to in-frame clones, with some not included. The sample lists more than 250,000 clones, about 92% occurring once. Germline lookup yields CDR1 LGHNT and CDR2 FRNRAP. The V and J ends lost 6 bases and 4 bases respectively, with 15 bases between them. The CDR3 is 14 residues long. This clonotype originated in a woman in her twenties or thirties who had recovered from COVID-19. The rearrangement uses TRBV12-5 and TRBJ1-1, with D possibly matching TRBD1 (6 bases). Material: PBMCs or T cells enriched from blood (not recorded which). The CDR3 is CASGTQGHGTEAFF. In DNA form, the CDR3 reads TGTGCTAGTGGAACACAGGGCCATGGCACTGAAGCTTTCTTT. Full variable domain (missing parts from reference TRBV12-5 and TRBJ1-1): DARVTQTPRHKVTEMGQEVTMRCQPILGHNTVFWYRQTMMQGLELLAYFRNRAPLDDSGMPKDRFSAEMPDATLATLKIQPSEPRDSAVYFCASGTQGHGTEAFFGQGTRLTVV.